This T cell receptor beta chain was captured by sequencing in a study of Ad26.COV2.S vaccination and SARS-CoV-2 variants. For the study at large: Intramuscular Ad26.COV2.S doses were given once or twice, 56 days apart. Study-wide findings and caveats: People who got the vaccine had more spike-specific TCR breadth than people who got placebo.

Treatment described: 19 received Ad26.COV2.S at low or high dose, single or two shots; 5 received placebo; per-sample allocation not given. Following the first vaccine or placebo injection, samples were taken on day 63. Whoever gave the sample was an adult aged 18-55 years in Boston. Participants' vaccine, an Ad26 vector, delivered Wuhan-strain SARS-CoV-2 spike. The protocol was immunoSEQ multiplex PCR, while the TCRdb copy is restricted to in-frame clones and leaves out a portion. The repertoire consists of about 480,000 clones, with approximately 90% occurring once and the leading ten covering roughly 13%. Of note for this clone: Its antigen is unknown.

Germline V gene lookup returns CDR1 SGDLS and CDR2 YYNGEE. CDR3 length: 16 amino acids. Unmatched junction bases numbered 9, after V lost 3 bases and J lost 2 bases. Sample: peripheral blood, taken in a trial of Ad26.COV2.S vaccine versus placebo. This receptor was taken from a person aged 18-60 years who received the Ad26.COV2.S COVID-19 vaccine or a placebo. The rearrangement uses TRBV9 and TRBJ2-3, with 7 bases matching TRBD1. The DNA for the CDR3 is TGTGCCAGCAGCGCAACCGGGACAGCCTTCACAGATACGCAGTATTTT. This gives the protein CASSATGTAFTDTQYF. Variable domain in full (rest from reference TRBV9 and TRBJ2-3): DSGVTQTPKHLITATGQRVTLRCSPRSGDLSVYWYQQSLDQGLQFLIQYYNGEERAKGNILERFSAQQFPDLHSELNLSSLELGDSALYFCASSATGTAFTDTQYFGPGTRLTVL.